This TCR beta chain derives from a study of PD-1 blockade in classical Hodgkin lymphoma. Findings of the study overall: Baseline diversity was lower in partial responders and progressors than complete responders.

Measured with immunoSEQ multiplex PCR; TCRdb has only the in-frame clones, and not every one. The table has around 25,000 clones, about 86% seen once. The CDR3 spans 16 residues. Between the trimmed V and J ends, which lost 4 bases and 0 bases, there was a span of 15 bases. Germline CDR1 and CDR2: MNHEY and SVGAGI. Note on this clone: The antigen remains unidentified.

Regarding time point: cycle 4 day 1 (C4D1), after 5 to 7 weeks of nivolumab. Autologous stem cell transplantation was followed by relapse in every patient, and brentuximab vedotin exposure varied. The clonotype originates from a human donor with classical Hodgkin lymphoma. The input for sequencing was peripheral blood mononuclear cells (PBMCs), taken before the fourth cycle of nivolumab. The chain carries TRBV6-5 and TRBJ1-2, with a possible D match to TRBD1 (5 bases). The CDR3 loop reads CASSFQYDSSNYGYTF. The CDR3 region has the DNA TGTGCCAGCAGTTTTCAATACGACAGTTCTAACTATGGCTACACCTTC.